This T cell receptor (beta chain) derives from a study of shared clonotypes between healthy human individuals. Data came from immunoSEQ multiplex PCR; TCRdb stores just in-frame clones and leaves some out. Among 550,000 to 650,000 clones listed, roughly 96% were seen once. The trim removed 4 bases at V and 0 bases at J, leaving 15 bases unmatched. This CDR3 contains 20 residues. CDR1 and CDR2 (germline): LNHNV, YYDKDF (reference sequence). Naivety among CD8 cells was defined by CD45RO negativity and positive CCR7 selection, thereby excluding terminally differentiated effector memory CD45RA+ cells. The V gene is TRBV15, the J gene TRBJ2-1; 10 nucleotides align to TRBD2. This TCR was sampled from a woman aged 25-40 years in good health. The sequenced sample consisted of naive CD8+ T cells sorted from blood. CDR3 protein: CATSNLHLAGVTSSYNEQFF. For the CDR3, the DNA is TGTGCCACCAGCAACCTTCACCTAGCGGGAGTCACGAGCTCCTACAATGAGCAGTTCTTC. The complete variable domain, with remaining parts taken from reference TRBV15 and TRBJ2-1, reads DAMVIQNPRYQVTQFGKPVTLSCSQTLNHNVMYWYQQKSSQAPKLLFHYYDKDFNNEADTPDNFQSRRPNTSFCFLDIRSPGLGDTAMYLCATSNLHLAGVTSSYNEQFFGPGTRLTVL.